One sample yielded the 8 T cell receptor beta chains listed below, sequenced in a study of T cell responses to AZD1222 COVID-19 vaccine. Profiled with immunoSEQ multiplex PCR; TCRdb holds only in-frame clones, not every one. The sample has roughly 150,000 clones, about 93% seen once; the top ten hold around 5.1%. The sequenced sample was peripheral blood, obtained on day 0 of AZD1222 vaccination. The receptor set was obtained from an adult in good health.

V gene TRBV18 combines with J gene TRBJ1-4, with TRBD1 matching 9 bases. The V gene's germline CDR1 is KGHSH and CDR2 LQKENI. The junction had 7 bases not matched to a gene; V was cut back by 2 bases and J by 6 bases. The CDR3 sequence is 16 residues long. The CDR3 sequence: CASSPVARTGDEKLFF. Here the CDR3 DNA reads TGTGCCAGCTCACCAGTAGCGAGGACAGGGGATGAAAAACTGTTTTTT.

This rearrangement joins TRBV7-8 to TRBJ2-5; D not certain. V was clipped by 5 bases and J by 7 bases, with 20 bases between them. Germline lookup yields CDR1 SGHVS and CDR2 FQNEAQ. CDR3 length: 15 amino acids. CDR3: CASSPSLGQGRTQYF. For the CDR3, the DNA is TGTGCCAGCAGCCCATCCCTGGGCCAAGGTCGGACCCAGTACTTC.

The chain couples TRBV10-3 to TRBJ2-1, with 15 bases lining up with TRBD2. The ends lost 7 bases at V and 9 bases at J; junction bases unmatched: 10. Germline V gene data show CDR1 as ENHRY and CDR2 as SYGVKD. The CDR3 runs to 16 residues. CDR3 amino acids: CAITGLAGGNRAEQFF. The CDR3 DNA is TGTGCCATCACGGGACTAGCGGGAGGAAATAGGGCTGAGCAGTTCTTC.

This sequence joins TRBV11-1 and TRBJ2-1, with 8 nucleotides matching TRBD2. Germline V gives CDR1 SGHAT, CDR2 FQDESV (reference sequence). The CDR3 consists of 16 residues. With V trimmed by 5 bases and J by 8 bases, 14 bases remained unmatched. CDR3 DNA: TGTGCCAGCAGCCTCTCTTTTATGATAGCGGGATATGAGCAGTTCTTC. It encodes CASSLSFMIAGYEQFF.

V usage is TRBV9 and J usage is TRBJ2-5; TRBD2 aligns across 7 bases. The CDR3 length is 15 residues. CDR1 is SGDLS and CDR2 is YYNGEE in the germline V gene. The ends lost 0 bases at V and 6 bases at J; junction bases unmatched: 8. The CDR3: CASSVDVGGPKTQYF. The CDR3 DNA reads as TGTGCCAGCAGCGTAGACGTGGGAGGGCCAAAGACCCAGTACTTC.

Here the CDR3 DNA reads TGTGCCTGGAGTACCTGGGACCAACTCACCGGGGAGCTGTTTTTT. This sequence encodes CAWSTWDQLTGELFF. This chain joins TRBV30 and TRBJ2-2; D could derive from TRBD1 or TRBD2 (5 bases each). CDR3 size: 15 residues. Germline V gene sequence: CDR1 GTSNPN, CDR2 SVGIG (reference sequence). V shed 2 bases and J shed 4 bases, with 14 bases lying between them. Full variable domain (remainder filled in from reference TRBV30 and TRBJ2-2): SQTIHQWPATLVQPVGSPLSLECTVEGTSNPNLYWYRQAAGRGLQLLFYSVGIGQISSEVPQNLSASRPQDRQFILSSKKLLLSDSGFYLCAWSTWDQLTGELFFGEGSRLTVL.

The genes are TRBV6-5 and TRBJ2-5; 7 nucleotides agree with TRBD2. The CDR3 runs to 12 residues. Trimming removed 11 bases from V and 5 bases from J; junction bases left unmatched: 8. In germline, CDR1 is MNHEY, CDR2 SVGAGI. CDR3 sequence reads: CAVGRAGETQYF. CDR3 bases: TGTGCCGTTGGGAGGGCTGGGGAGACCCAGTACTTC.

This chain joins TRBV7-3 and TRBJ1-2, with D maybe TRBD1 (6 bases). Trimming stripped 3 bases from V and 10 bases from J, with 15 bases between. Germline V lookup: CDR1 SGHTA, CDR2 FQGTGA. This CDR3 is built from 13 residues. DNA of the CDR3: TGTGCCAGCAGCTTGGGGGCCCGGGGCGACTACACCTTC. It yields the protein CASSLGARGDYTF.